This TCR beta chain was sequenced in a study of beta chain features in type 1 diabetes. On the study more broadly: Examination covered over 85,000,000 sorted cells spanning all samples.

Study-level results: More deletions and fewer insertions at VDJ junctions were found in patients with type 1 diabetes. For TCRB rearrangement, an influence of HLA type remained unresolved here.

A sort by CD45RO/CCR7/CD25/CD127/CD95/CD27 yielded CD4+ naive, central memory, regulatory and stem cell-like memory cells. Isolated RNA was reverse transcribed in full, so expressed TCRB transcripts were sequenced. Sequencing was performed with immunoSEQ multiplex PCR; in TCRdb, only in-frame clones are kept and a portion is missing. Among about 350,000 clones listed, 15% to 20% were seen once. This clone was found a few times. No antigen is known for it. V lost 1 base and J 2 bases, leaving 12 bases between the germline ends. The germline CDR1 and CDR2 sequences are SEHNR and FQNEAQ (reference sequence). This CDR3 has 15 amino acids.

This clonotype was obtained from a woman in her late teens or twenties in good health. Sequencing input: naive CD4+ T cells from blood. V and J are TRBV7-9 and TRBJ2-7; TRBD2 might be the D (6 bases). CDR3 amino acids: CASSLGGGGTYEQYF. Written as DNA, the CDR3 is TGTGCCAGCAGCTTAGGGGGTGGAGGGACCTACGAGCAGTACTTC.